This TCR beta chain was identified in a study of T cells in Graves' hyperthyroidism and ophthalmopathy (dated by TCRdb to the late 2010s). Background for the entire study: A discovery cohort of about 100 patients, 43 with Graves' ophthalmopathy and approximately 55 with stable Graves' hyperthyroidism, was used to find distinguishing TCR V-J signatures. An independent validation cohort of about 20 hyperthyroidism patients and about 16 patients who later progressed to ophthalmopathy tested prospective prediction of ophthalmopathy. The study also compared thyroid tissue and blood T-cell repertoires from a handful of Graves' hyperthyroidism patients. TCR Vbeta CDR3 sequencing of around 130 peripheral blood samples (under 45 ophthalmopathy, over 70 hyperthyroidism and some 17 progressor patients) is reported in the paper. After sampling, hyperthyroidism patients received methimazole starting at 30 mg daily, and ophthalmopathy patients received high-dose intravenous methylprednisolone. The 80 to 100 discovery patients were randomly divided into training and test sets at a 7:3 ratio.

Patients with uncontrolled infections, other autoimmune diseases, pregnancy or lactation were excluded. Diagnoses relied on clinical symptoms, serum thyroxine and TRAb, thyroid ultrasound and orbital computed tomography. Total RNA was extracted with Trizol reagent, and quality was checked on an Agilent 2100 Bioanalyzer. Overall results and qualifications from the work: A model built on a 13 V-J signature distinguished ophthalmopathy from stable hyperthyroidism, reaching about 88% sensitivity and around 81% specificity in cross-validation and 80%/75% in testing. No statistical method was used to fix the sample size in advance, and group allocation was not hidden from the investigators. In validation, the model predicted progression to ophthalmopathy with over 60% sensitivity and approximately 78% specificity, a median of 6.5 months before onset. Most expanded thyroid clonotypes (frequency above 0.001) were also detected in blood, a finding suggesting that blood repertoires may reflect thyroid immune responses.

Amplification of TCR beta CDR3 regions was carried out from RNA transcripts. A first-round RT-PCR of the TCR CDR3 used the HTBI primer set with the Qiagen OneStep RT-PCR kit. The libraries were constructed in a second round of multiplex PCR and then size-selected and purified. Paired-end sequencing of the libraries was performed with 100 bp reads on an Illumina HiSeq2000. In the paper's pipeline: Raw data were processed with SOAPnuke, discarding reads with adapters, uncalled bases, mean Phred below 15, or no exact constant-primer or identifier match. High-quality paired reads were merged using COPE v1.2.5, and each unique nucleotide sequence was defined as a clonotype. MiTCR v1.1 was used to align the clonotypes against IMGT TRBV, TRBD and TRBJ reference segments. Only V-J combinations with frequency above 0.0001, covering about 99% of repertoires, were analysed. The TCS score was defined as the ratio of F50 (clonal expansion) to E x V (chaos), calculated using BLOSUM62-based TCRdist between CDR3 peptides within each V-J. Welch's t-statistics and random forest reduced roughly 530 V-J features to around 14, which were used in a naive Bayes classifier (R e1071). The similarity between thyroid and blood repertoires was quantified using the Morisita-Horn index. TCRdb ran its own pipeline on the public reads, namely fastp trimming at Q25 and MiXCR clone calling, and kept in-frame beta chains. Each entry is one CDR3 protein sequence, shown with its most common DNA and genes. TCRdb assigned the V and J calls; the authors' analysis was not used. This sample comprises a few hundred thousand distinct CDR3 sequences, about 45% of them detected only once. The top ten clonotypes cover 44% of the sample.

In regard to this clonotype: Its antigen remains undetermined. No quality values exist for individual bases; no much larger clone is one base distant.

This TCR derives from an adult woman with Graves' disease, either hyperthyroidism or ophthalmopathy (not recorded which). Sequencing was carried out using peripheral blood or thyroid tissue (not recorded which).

The sequence in DNA is TGTGCCAGCAGTGAATCAGATTCACCCCTCCACTTT. Translated, this is CASSESDSPLHF. Recombination linked TRBV25-1 to TRBJ1-6; no D gene can be assigned with confidence. The V and J ends are trimmed by 1 base and 8 bases, leaving 3 bases between them. Spanning cysteine to phenylalanine, the CDR3 consists of 12 amino acids. Only the CDR3 portion is preserved as DNA: 36 bases, with reading frame beginning at the first base. Sequences MGHDK (CDR1) and SYGVNS (CDR2) are obtained from the germline V gene.